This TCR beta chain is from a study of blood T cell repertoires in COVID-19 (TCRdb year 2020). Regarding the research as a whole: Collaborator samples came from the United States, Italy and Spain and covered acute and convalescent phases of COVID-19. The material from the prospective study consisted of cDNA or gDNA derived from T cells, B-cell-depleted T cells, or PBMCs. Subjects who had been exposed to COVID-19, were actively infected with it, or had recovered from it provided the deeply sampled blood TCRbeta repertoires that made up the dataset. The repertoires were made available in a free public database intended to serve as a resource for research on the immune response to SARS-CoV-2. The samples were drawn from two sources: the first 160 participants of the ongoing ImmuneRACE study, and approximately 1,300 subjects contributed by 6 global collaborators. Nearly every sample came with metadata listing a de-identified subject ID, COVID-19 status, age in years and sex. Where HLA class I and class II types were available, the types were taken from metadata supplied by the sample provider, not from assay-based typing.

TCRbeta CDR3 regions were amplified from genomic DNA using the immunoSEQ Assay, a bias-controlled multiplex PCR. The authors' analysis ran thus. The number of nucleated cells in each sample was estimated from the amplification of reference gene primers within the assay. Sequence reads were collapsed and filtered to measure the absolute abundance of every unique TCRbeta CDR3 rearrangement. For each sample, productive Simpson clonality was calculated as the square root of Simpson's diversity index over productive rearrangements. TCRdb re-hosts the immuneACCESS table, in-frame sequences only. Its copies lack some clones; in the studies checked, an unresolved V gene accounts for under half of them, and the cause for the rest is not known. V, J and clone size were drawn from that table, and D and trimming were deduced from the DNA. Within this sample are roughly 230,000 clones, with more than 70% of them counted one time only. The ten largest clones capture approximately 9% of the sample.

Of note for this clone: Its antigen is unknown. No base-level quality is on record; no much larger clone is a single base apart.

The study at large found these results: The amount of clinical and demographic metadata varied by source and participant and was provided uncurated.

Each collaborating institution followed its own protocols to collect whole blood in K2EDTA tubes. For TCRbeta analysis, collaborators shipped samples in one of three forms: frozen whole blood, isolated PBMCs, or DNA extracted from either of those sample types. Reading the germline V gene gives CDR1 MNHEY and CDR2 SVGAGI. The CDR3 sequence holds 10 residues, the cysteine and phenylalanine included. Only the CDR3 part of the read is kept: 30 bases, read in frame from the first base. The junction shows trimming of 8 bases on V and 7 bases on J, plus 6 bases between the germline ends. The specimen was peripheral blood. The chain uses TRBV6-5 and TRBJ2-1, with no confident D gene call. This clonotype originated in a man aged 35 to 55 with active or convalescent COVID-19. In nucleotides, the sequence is TGTGCCAGCGGCATTAATGAGCAGTTCTTC. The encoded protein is CASGINEQFF.